The source of this TCR beta chain is a study of blood T cells in healthy people across ages. CDR1 and CDR2 (germline): SGHDT, YYEEEE. The CDR3 length is 15 residues. V was cut by 2 bases and J by 4 bases, with 12 bases left in between. Extraction yielded at least 5.5 micrograms of total RNA per sample. This clonotype occurred a few times. Next came a second PCR, run for about 7 to 12 cycles, which used a sample-barcoded 5' primer along with a J-beta primer mix. TCRdb itself ran the 5' RACE reads through MiXCR, one entry per CDR3 protein. The sample gives 450,000 to 600,000 distinct CDR3 sequences, roughly a quarter of which show up once; approximately 3.3% is in the top ten. These data are also associated with another study on T cells of mothers and their children. From that report: The entire RNA extract went into cDNA synthesis at 1.5 ug per 15 ul. Over 8.5 million TCR beta CDR3 reads were obtained from each mother, and 3 million to 3.5 million from each child.

Sequences were obtained from blood. The V call is TRBV5-6, the J call TRBJ1-4, with D possibly matching TRBD1 (5 bases). The TCR sequence derives from a boy aged 2 to 10 in good health. CDR3 region: CASSFRDGGNEKLFF. CDR3 DNA: TGTGCCAGCAGCTTTAGGGACGGAGGTAATGAAAAACTGTTTTTT.